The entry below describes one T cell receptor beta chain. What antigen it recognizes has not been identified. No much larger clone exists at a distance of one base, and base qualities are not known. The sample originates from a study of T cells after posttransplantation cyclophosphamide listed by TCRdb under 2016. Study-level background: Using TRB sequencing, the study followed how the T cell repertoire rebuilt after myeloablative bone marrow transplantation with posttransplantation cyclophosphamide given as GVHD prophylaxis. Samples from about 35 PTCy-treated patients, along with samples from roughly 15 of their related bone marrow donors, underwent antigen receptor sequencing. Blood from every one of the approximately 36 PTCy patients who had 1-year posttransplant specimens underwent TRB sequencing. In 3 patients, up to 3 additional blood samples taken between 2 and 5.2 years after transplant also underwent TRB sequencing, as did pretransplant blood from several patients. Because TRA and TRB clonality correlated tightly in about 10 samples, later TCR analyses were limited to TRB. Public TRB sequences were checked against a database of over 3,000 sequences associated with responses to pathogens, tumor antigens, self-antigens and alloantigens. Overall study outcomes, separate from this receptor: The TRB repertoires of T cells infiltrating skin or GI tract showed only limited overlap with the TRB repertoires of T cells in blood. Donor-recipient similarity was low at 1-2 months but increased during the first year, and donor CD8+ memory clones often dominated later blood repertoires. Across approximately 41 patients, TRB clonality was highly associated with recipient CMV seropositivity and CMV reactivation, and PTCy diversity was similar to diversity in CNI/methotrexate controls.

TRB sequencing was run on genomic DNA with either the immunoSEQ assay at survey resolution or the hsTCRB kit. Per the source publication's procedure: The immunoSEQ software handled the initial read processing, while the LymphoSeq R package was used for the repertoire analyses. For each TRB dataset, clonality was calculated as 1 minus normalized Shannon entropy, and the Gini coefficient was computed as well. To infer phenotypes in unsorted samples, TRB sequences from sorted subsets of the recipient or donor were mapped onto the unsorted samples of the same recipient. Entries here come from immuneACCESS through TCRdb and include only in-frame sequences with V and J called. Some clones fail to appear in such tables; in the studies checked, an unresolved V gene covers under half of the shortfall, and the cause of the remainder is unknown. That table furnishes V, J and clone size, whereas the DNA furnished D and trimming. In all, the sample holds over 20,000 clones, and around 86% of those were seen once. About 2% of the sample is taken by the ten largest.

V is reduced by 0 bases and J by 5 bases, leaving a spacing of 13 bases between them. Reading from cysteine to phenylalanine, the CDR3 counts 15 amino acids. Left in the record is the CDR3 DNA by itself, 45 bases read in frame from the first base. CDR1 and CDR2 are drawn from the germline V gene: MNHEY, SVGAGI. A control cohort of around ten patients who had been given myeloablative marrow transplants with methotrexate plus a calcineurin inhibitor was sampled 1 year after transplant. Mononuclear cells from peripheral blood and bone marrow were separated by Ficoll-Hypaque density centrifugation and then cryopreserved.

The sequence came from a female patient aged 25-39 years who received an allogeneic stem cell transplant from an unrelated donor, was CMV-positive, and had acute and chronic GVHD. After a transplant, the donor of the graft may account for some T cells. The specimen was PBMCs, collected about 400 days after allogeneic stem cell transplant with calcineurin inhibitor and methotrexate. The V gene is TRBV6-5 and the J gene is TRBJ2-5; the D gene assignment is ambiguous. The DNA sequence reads TGTGCCAGCAGTTACTCGAACACCGGGTACGAGACCCAGTACTTC. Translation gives CASSYSNTGYETQYF.